This is a list of T cell receptor beta chains from one sample in a study of T cell repertoires in cytomegalovirus infection. These receptors lack a known antigen. TCRdb ran MiXCR on the reads and lists one entry per CDR3 protein. The sample holds 100,000 to 150,000 distinct CDR3 sequences; about 31% are singletons and the top ten take about 54%. The sequenced sample was CD8+ T cells from cultured PBMCs, obtained from culture after CMV antigen stimulation. The receptors derive from a human donor in good health (CMV status not recorded). Some clones in this sample may be carry-over from other donors' samples. CDR3s include the opening cysteine and the closing phenylalanine or tryptophan. A D gene is named only where the DNA matches it firmly. Clone sizes are given selectively: once, few, many, or a class where the clone is expanded.

j_call d_call clone_size v_call cdr3_nt cdr3_aa
TRBJ1-1 TRBD1 NA TRBV4-3 TGCGCCAGCAGCCAAGATTTTGAGGGGGCTGTGAACACTGAAGCTTTCTTT CASSQDFEGAVNTEAFF
TRBJ2-1 TRBD1 many TRBV7-6 TGTGCCAGCAGCGCCCGACAGGGGGCTAGCAATGAGCAGTTCTTC CASSARQGASNEQFF
TRBJ2-3 TRBD1 NA TRBV10-3 TGTGCCATCAGAGACGGGACAGTTAGCACAGATACGCAGTATTTT CAIRDGTVSTDTQYF
TRBJ1-1 NA few TRBV6-2/TRBV6-3 TGTGCCAGCGCAACGGGGGGCGCTTACACTGAAGCTTTCTTT CASATGGAYTEAFF
TRBJ2-2 NA few TRBV6-1 TGTGCCAGCACATTATCCGGCATAATCACCGGGGAGCTGTTTTTT CASTLSGIITGELFF
TRBJ1-1 NA NA TRBV27 TGTGCCAGCTCGGCCGGACAGACCACTGAAGCTTTCTTT CASSAGQTTEAFF
TRBJ1-1 NA NA TRBV7-9 TGTGCCAGCAGCTTAAGAGACACTGAAGCTTTCTTT CASSLRDTEAFF
TRBJ1-5 NA NA TRBV19 TGTGCCAGTAGTCCCGCGGTGGAGGAGGGCAATCAGCCCCAGCATTTT CASSPAVEEGNQPQHF
TRBJ1-1 TRBD1 few TRBV5-1 TGTGCCAGCAGTTTGGGACAGACGAACACTGAAGCTTTCTTT CASSLGQTNTEAFF
TRBJ2-1 NA NA TRBV5-4 TGTGCCAGCAGCGACGGGACACAGCAGTTCTTC CASSDGTQQFF
TRBJ1-2 TRBD1 few TRBV7-9 TGTGCCAGCAGCGGCGGGACAGGGCCCCACTATGGCTACACCTTC CASSGGTGPHYGYTF
TRBJ2-1 TRBD2 few TRBV7-9 TGTGCCAGCAGCGTGGGACTAGCTAGGACGCTAACCTTGGGGGGCAGGCAGTTCTTC CASSVGLARTLTLGGRQFF
TRBJ2-2 NA few TRBV27 TGTGCCAGCAGTTTATCGGGGACACTCGACCGGGAGCTGTTTTTT CASSLSGTLDRELFF
TRBJ1-1 NA few TRBV19 TGTGCCAGTACCATAAGAACGGGAGGGCCTCCCTCCCTAAGGACTGAAGCTTTCTTT CASTIRTGGPPSLRTEAFF
TRBJ2-1 NA NA TRBV14 TGTGCCAGCAGCCGAGGGGGGCCGGGGCAGTTCTTC CASSRGGPGQFF
TRBJ1-5 NA many TRBV7-9 TGTGCCAGCAGCCAAGAGGGGCAGCCCCAGCATTTT CASSQEGQPQHF
TRBJ1-1 NA NA TRBV7-8 TGTGCCAGCAGCTCAGGACCGAAGAACACTGAAGCTTTATTT CASSSGPKNTEALF
TRBJ2-3 NA NA TRBV4-1 TGCGCCAGCAGCCAAAGCGAGAGCACAGATACGCAGTATTTT CASSQSESTDTQYF
TRBJ1-2 NA NA TRBV6-2/TRBV6-3 TGTGCCAGCAGTTACGGAGTACGGGGGGCCGGCTATGGCTACACCTTC CASSYGVRGAGYGYTF
TRBJ2-3 NA few TRBV13 TGTGCCAGCAGCTTAGTATCCCGGGCAGATACGCAGTATTTT CASSLVSRADTQYF
TRBJ1-1 NA few TRBV2 TGTGCCAGCAGTGTTGGGGGCCCGAACACTGAAGCTTTCTTT CASSVGGPNTEAFF
TRBJ2-7 NA NA TRBV28 TGTGCCAGTAGTTTATTGCGCAGCTACGAGCAGTACTTC CASSLLRSYEQYF
TRBJ1-1 NA NA TRBV7-2 TGTGCCAGCACTTATTCTGGGGTTTACACTGAAGCTTTCTTT CASTYSGVYTEAFF
TRBJ1-2 NA many TRBV7-2 TGTGCCAGCAGCTTAGTCGGGGTCAGAACTAACTATGGCTACACCTTC CASSLVGVRTNYGYTF
TRBJ1-1 NA NA TRBV5-1 TGCGCCAGCAGGCCGTCCTCCGGGGGGCTCGCGAACACTGAAGCTTTCTTT CASRPSSGGLANTEAFF
TRBJ2-3 NA few TRBV6-4 TGTGCCAGCAGTGACTCAGCAGGGAGCACAGATACGCAGTATTTT CASSDSAGSTDTQYF
TRBJ1-5 NA many TRBV27 TGTGCCAGCAGTTTATCAGGGAACGAACAGCCCCAGCATTTT CASSLSGNEQPQHF
TRBJ2-1 TRBD2 many TRBV7-2 TGTGCCAGCAGCTTAGCGTCTAGCGGGGGGGCCTACAATGAGCAGTTCTTC CASSLASSGGAYNEQFF
TRBJ2-5 TRBD1 few TRBV19 TGTGCCAGTAGCCTGCGACAGGGGCAGGGGCAAGAGACCCAGTACTTC CASSLRQGQGQETQYF
TRBJ2-7 NA NA TRBV9 TGTGCCAGCAGCGTTCAAGGGGACCAATACTACGAGCAGTACTTC CASSVQGDQYYEQYF
TRBJ1-1 NA many TRBV7-2 TGTGCCAGCAGCTTAGATCAGGAGGTGATACAGGGTGAAGCTTTCTTT CASSLDQEVIQGEAFF
TRBJ2-7 NA few TRBV19 TGTGCCAGTAGTACCACAGGGACCTACGAGCAGTACTTC CASSTTGTYEQYF
TRBJ2-1 NA few TRBV27 TGTGCCAGCAGTCCCCTCCCGACTGTATACAATGAGCAGTTCTTC CASSPLPTVYNEQFF
TRBJ1-3 NA NA TRBV6-1 TGTGCCAGCAGTGAATATGGCCAGCAAAACACCATATATTTT CASSEYGQQNTIYF
TRBJ1-5 NA many TRBV7-2 TGTGCCAGCAGCTCCAGGGGTAATCAGCCCCAGCATTTT CASSSRGNQPQHF
TRBJ1-1 TRBD1 NA TRBV29-1 TGCAGCGGTGGACAGGTGAACACTGAAGCTTTCTTT CSGGQVNTEAFF
TRBJ1-4 NA NA TRBV6-5 TGTGCCAGCAGCCCGAGCCCCGTACTCAATGAAAAACTGTTTTTT CASSPSPVLNEKLFF